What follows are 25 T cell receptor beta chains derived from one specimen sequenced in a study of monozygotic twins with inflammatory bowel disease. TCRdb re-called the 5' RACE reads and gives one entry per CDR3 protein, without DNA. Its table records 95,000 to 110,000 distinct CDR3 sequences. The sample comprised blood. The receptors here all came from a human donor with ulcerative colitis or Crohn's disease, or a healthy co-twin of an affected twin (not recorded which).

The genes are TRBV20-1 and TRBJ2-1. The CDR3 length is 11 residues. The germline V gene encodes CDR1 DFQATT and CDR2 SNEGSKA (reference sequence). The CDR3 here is CSDGSYNEQFF.

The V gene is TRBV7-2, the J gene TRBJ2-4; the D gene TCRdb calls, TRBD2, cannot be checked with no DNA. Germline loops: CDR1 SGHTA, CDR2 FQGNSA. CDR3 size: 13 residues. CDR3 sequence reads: CASSLPIRNIQYF.

The CDR3 loop is CASSPLGNEQFF. The chain carries TRBV18 and TRBJ2-1. The CDR3 spans 12 residues. The germline gives CDR1 KGHSH, CDR2 LQKENI.

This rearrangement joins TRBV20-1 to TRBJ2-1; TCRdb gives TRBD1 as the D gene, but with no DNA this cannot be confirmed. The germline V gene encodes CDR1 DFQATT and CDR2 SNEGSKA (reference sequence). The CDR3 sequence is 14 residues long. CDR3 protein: CSARGPIVYNEQFF.

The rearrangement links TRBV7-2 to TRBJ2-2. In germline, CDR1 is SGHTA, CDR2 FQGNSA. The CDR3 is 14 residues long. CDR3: CASSLARYTGELFF.

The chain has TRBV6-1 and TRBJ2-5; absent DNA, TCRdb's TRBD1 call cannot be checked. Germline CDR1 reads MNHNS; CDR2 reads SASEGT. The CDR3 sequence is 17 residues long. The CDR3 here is CASSEPPRGATQETQYF.

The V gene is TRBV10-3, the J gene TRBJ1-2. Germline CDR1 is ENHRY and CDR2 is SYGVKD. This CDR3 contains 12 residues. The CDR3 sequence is CAIMTDTYGYTF.

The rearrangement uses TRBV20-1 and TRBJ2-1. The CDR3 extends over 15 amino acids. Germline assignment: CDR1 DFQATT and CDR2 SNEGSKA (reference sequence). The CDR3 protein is CSARDWRNSYNEQFF.

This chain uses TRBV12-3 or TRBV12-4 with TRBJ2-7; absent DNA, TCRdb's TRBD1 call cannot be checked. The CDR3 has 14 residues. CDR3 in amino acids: CASTKGQGSYEQYF.

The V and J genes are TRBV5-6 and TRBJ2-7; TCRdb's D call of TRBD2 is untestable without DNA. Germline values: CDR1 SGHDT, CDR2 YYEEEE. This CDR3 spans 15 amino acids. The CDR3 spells CASLPRGTRTSEQYF.

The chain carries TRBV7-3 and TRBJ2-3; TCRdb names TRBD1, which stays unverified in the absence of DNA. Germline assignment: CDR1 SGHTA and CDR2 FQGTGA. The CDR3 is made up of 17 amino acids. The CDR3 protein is CASSLVGGTGKSDTQYF.

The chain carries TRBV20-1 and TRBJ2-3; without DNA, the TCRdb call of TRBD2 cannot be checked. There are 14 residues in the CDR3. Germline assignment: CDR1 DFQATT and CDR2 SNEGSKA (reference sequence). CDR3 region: CSAILAGGRSTQYF.

The CDR3 sequence is CASSPLGSGNEQFF. The V and J genes are TRBV5-1 and TRBJ2-1; the D call of TRBD1 rests on TCRdb alone, since no DNA is present to check it. In germline, CDR1 is SGHRS, CDR2 YFSETQ. This CDR3 spans 14 amino acids.

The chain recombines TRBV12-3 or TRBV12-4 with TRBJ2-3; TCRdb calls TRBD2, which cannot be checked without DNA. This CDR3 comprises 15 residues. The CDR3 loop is CASNSGGEDTDTQYF.

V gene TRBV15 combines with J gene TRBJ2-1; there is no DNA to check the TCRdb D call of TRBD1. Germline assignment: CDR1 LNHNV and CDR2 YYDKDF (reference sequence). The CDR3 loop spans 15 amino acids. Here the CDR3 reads CATSRVAGGVNEQFF.

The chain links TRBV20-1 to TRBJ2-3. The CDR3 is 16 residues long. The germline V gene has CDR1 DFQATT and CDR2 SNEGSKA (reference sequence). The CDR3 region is CSARDRVGTSTDTQYF.

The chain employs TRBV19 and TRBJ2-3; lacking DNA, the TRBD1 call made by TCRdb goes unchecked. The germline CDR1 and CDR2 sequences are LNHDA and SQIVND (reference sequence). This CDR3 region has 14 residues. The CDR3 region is CATLGQGSTDTQYF.

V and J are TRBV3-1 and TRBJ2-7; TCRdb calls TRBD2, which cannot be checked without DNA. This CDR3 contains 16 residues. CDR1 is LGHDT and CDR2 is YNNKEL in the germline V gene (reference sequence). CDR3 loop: CASSPPGLAGGGEQYF.

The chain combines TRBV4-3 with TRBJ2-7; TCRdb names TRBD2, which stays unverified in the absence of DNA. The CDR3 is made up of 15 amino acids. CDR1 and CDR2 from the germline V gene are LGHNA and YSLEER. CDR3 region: CASSQGTSGTYEQYF.

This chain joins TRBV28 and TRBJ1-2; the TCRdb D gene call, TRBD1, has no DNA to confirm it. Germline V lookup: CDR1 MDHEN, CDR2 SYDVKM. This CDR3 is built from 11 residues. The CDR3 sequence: CASSWTDGYTF.

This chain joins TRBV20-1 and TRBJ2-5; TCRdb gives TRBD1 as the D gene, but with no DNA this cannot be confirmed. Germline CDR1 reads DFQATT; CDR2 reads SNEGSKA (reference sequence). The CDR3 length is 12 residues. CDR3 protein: CSASGGRETQYF.

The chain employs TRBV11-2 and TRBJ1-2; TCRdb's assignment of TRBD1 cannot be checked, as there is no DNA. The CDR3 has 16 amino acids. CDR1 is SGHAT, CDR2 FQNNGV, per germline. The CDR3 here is CASSLGDRGRLVGYTF.

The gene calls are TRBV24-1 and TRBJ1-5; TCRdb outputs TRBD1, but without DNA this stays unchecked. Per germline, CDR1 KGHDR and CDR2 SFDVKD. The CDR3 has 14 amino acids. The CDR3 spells CATSDRQLNQPQHF.

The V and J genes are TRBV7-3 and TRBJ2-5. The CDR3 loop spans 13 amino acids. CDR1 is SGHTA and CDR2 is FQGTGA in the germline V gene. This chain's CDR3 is CASSPSRTETQYF.

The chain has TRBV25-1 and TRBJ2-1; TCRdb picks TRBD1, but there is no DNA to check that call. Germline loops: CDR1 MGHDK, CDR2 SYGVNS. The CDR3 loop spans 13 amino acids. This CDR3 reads CASSEQGYNEQFF.